A selection of T cell receptor beta chains follows, all from one sample in a study of shared T cell receptors in the human thymus. Measured with immunoSEQ multiplex PCR; TCRdb has only the in-frame clones, and not every one. The repertoire has about 660,000 clones, 88% of them found once; the top ten carry approximately 0.011%. This same sample was also part of a study on human thymus T cells.

Sequencing was done on a sample of thymocytes. Every receptor here comes from a boy under two years old with a congenital heart defect. Each CDR3 is given with its conserved first and last residue. D genes are given only for firm matches. Clone size is given for some rows only: seen once, a few or many times, or a class if the clone is expanded.

clone_size | d_call | j_call | cdr3_length | v_call | cdr3_aa | cdr3_nt
. | . | TRBJ2-7 | 14 | TRBV5-1 | CASSLDRQAHEQYF | TGCGCCAGCAGCTTGGATCGGCAGGCGCACGAGCAGTACTTC
once | . | TRBJ2-5 | 16 | TRBV7-8 | CASSPWDRDWRKTQYF | TGTGCCAGCAGCCCCTGGGACCGGGACTGGCGGAAGACCCAGTACTTC
once | TRBD1 | TRBJ2-2 | 15 | TRBV6-1 | CASSPTGSDTGELFF | TGTGCCAGCAGTCCGACAGGGTCGGACACCGGGGAGCTGTTTTTT
. | . | TRBJ1-2 | 17 | TRBV29-1 | CSVDSSGGRAQVQGYTF | TGCAGCGTTGATTCGAGCGGAGGACGCGCCCAAGTCCAGGGCTACACCTTC
. | TRBD2 | TRBJ2-5 | 14 | TRBV7-2 | CASSLANGRRTQYF | TGTGCCAGCAGCTTAGCGAACGGGAGGAGGACCCAGTACTTC
. | . | TRBJ2-3 | 16 | TRBV12-2 | CASRLGLGGNTDTQYF | TGTGCAAGTCGCTTAGGACTCGGCGGGAACACAGATACGCAGTATTTT
. | TRBD1 | TRBJ2-7 | 15 | TRBV2 | CASLRDRGGSYEQYF | TGTGCCAGCCTCCGGGACAGGGGAGGCTCCTACGAGCAGTACTTC
. | . | TRBJ2-7 | 16 | TRBV4-2 | CASRRGGGPLSYEQYF | TGTGCCAGCAGACGAGGGGGGGGACCCCTCTCCTACGAGCAGTACTTC
. | . | TRBJ2-1 | 18 | TRBV2 | CASSETGRVGNSYNEQFF | TGTGCCAGCAGCGAAACAGGGAGGGTGGGTAATTCCTACAATGAGCAGTTCTTC
. | TRBD2 | TRBJ2-1 | 19 | TRBV6-1 | CASSEREGGPGLANNEQFF | TGTGCCAGCAGTGAAAGAGAAGGTGGACCGGGACTAGCGAACAATGAGCAGTTCTTC
. | . | TRBJ2-7 | 15 | TRBV21-1 | CASSKAGGINYEQYF | TGTGCCAGCAGCAAAGCAGGGGGCATAAACTACGAGCAGTACTTC
. | TRBD2 | TRBJ2-7 | 12 | TRBV10-2 | CASFQREDKQYF | TGCGCCAGCTTCCAGCGGGAGGATAAGCAGTACTTC
. | TRBD2 | TRBJ2-7 | 15 | TRBV7-2 | CASSLVLAGALEQYF | TGTGCCAGCAGCTTAGTACTAGCGGGAGCGTTGGAGCAGTACTTC
once | . | TRBJ1-1 | 15 | TRBV11-2 | CASSLDPGVGTEAFF | TGTGCCAGCAGCTTAGATCCAGGGGTGGGTACTGAAGCTTTCTTT
. | TRBD1 | TRBJ2-7 | 15 | TRBV7-9 | CASSLVGQGATEQYF | TGTGCCAGCAGCTTAGTGGGACAGGGGGCAACCGAGCAGTACTTC
. | TRBD2 | TRBJ2-1 | 18 | TRBV5-4 | CASSLAPLAGGSGNEQFF | TGTGCCAGCAGCTTGGCCCCCCTAGCGGGAGGATCGGGCAATGAGCAGTTCTTC
. | . | TRBJ2-7 | 14 | TRBV28 | CASSLIDRRNEQYF | TGTGCCAGCAGTTTAATAGACAGGAGGAACGAGCAGTACTTC
. | . | TRBJ2-1 | 16 | TRBV11-1 | CASSLVGSGPYNEQFF | TGTGCCAGCAGCTTAGTCGGGAGTGGCCCCTACAATGAGCAGTTCTTC
. | . | TRBJ2-1 | 14 | TRBV27 | CATTISSSYNEQFF | TGTGCCACCACTATTAGTTCCTCCTACAATGAGCAGTTCTTC
few | TRBD2 | TRBJ2-7 | 19 | TRBV28 | CASSPSGTGGLAGLREQYF | TGTGCCAGCAGTCCTTCCGGGACAGGCGGACTAGCGGGGCTTCGAGAGCAGTACTTC
few | TRBD2 | TRBJ2-7 | 15 | TRBV10-3 | CASGSGRGPSYEQYF | TGTGCCAGTGGTTCGGGGAGGGGACCCTCCTACGAGCAGTACTTC
. | TRBD1 | TRBJ1-1 | 15 | TRBV6-5 | CASRASGQGHSEAFF | TGTGCCAGCAGGGCCTCGGGACAGGGACATTCTGAAGCTTTCTTT
. | . | TRBJ1-2 | 16 | TRBV13 | CASSLGHRQSNYGYTF | TGTGCCAGCAGCTTAGGCCATCGTCAGTCTAACTATGGCTACACCTTC
. | . | TRBJ2-5 | 14 | TRBV15 | CATSREKRQETQYF | TGTGCCACCAGCAGAGAAAAGCGCCAAGAGACCCAGTACTTC
few | TRBD1 | TRBJ2-7 | 15 | TRBV28 | CASSPDRRSSYEQYF | TGTGCCAGCAGTCCGGACAGGCGAAGCTCCTACGAGCAGTACTTC
. | . | TRBJ2-7 | 14 | TRBV5-4 | CASSPKTGASEQYF | TGTGCCAGCAGCCCTAAGACAGGTGCTAGTGAGCAGTACTTC
. | TRBD2 | TRBJ2-5 | 16 | TRBV6-5 | CASSYWVAGEQETQYF | TGTGCCAGCAGTTACTGGGTAGCGGGAGAGCAAGAGACCCAGTACTTC
. | . | TRBJ1-1 | 11 | TRBV7-6 | CASVKGTEAFF | TGTGCCAGCGTGAAGGGGACTGAAGCTTTCTTT
. | TRBD2 | TRBJ2-7 | 17 | TRBV11-1 | CASSLSLAGELSYEQYF | TGTGCCAGCAGCTTAAGCCTAGCGGGAGAGTTGAGCTACGAGCAGTACTTC
. | TRBD1 | TRBJ2-3 | 17 | TRBV15 | CATSRGSIGQDTDTQYF | TGTGCCACCAGCAGAGGTTCCATCGGACAGGACACAGATACGCAGTATTTT
. | . | TRBJ2-7 | 16 | TRBV18 | CASSPRGTPSSYEQYF | TGTGCCAGCTCACCCCGGGGGACCCCGAGCTCCTACGAGCAGTACTTC
. | TRBD2 | TRBJ2-7 | 16 | TRBV19 | CASSSPHREGRREQYF | TGTGCCAGTAGTTCCCCCCATCGGGAGGGCCGTCGGGAGCAGTACTTC
. | TRBD2 | TRBJ2-2 | 15 | TRBV5-1 | CASSFSSGSTGELFF | TGCGCCAGCAGCTTTTCTAGCGGGAGCACCGGGGAGCTGTTTTTT
. | TRBD2 | TRBJ2-7 | 15 | TRBV6-5 | CASSYIPGGYYEQYF | TGTGCCAGCAGTTACATTCCGGGAGGGTACTACGAGCAGTACTTC
. | TRBD1 | TRBJ2-1 | 17 | TRBV19 | CASSIDGEQGVINEQFF | TGTGCCAGTAGTATAGATGGGGAACAGGGGGTTATCAATGAGCAGTTCTTC
. | TRBD1 | TRBJ1-4 | 17 | TRBV4-3 | CASSPPTPGTGGEKLFF | TGCGCCAGCAGCCCACCTACCCCCGGGACAGGGGGTGAAAAACTGTTTTTT
. | . | TRBJ2-5 | 15 | TRBV21-1 | CASSGRASGEETQYF | TGTGCCAGCAGCGGACGAGCTAGCGGCGAAGAGACCCAGTACTTC
. | . | TRBJ2-7 | 14 | TRBV2 | CASSEETASYEQYF | TGTGCCAGCAGTGAGGAGACCGCGTCCTACGAGCAGTACTTC
. | . | TRBJ2-7 | 16 | TRBV7-2 | CASSLKEMGPPYEQYF | TGTGCCAGCAGCTTAAAAGAAATGGGGCCCCCCTACGAGCAGTACTTC
. | . | TRBJ2-1 | 15 | TRBV29-1 | CSARRGDSSYNEQFF | TGCAGCGCACGGAGGGGCGACAGCTCCTACAATGAGCAGTTCTTC
. | . | TRBJ1-5 | 16 | TRBV27 | CASSLLAVPRNQPQHF | TGTGCCAGCAGTTTACTGGCAGTTCCCCGCAATCAGCCCCAGCATTTT
. | TRBD2 | TRBJ2-7 | 14 | TRBV29-1 | CSVRLAGASYEQYF | TGCAGCGTGCGCCTAGCGGGAGCCTCCTACGAGCAGTACTTC
. | . | TRBJ2-5 | 14 | TRBV5-1 | CASSTWTSQETQYF | TGCGCCAGCAGCACCTGGACAAGCCAAGAGACCCAGTACTTC
. | TRBD1 | TRBJ1-1 | 18 | TRBV7-9 | CASSTSGTGSQGVTEAFF | TGTGCCAGCAGCACATCCGGGACAGGGTCGCAGGGGGTCACTGAAGCTTTCTTT
. | TRBD1 | TRBJ2-7 | 15 | TRBV28 | CASTQGQGSSYEQYF | TGTGCCAGCACCCAGGGACAGGGGAGCTCCTACGAGCAGTACTTC
. | . | TRBJ1-2 | 16 | TRBV2 | CASKWAPRATNYGYTF | TGTGCCAGCAAATGGGCTCCCAGGGCGACAAACTATGGCTACACCTTC
. | . | TRBJ2-7 | 16 | TRBV9 | CASSAGTPDRSYEQYF | TGTGCCAGCAGCGCAGGGACTCCGGACAGGTCCTACGAGCAGTACTTC
. | TRBD2 | TRBJ2-5 | 16 | TRBV5-1 | CASTVLPSGHQETQYF | TGCGCCAGCACCGTACTCCCTAGCGGCCACCAAGAGACCCAGTACTTC
. | . | TRBJ1-2 | 12 | TRBV29-1 | CSVDQGKDGYTF | TGCAGCGTTGACCAGGGAAAAGATGGCTACACCTTC
. | . | TRBJ2-4 | 13 | TRBV5-1 | CASSGGTENIQYF | TGCGCCAGCAGCGGAGGGACAGAAAACATTCAGTACTTC
. | TRBD1 | TRBJ1-2 | 15 | TRBV5-1 | CASSPGQGGSGGYTF | TGCGCCAGCAGCCCCGGACAGGGAGGGTCTGGTGGCTACACCTTC
. | TRBD2 | TRBJ2-1 | 16 | TRBV5-6 | CASSLGPSGAYNEQFF | TGTGCCAGCAGCTTGGGGCCTAGCGGGGCATACAATGAGCAGTTCTTC
. | . | TRBJ2-3 | 11 | TRBV15 | CAIVNSSTRYF | TGTGCCATCGTAAACTCTAGCACGCGATATTTT